Below are 6 T cell receptor beta chains sequenced from a single sample in a study of CD8 T cells in ankylosing spondylitis. TCRdb re-analysed the 5' RACE reads in MiXCR, keeping a single row per CDR3 protein. The repertoire includes around 210,000 distinct CDR3 sequences, around 8% of them detected once, and 4% to 5.5% sits in the top ten. Input material: blood, either unsorted or a sorted T cell fraction (not recorded which). The origin of the receptors is a female donor with ankylosing spondylitis or in good health (not recorded which).

This clonotype was picked up many times. The genes are TRBV9 and TRBJ2-7; 7 bases map to TRBD2. In germline, CDR1 is SGDLS, CDR2 YYNGEE. With 0 bases clipped from V and 0 bases from J, the junction kept 3 bases outside the gene matches. CDR3 size: 15 residues. In nucleotides, the CDR3 is TGTGCCAGCAGCGTAGGCGGGAGTGCCTCCTACGAGCAGTACTTC. Translating it yields CASSVGGSASYEQYF.

The table lists this clonotype with many counts. The J gene is TRBJ1-1, the V gene TRBV29-1; D gene ambiguous. The V end was cut by 6 bases, the J end by 6 bases, with 17 bases between. Germline loops: CDR1 SQVTM, CDR2 ANQGSEA. There are 13 residues in the CDR3. The CDR3 DNA is TGCAGCGTCCAGAGGCACGATCGGTCTGAAGCTTTCTTT. Translation gives CSVQRHDRSEAFF.

The chain couples TRBV19 to TRBJ2-4; 8 nucleotides line up with TRBD1. V was pared by 4 bases and J by 9 bases, with 2 bases of the junction left unmatched. Germline V gene data show CDR1 as LNHDA and CDR2 as SQIVND (reference sequence). The CDR3 sequence is 12 residues long. CDR3 nucleotide sequence: TGTGCCAGTAGTACACAGGGGGGCATTCAGTACTTC. As protein: CASSTQGGIQYF.

This clonotype showed up just a few times. The rearrangement links TRBV19 to TRBJ2-1; 9 nucleotides align to TRBD1. After removal of 5 bases from V and 4 bases from J, the junction contained 6 bases not matched to a gene. The germline V gene encodes CDR1 LNHDA and CDR2 SQIVND (reference sequence). CDR3 length equals 15 residues. Here the CDR3 reads CASSVGTGRYNEQFF. The CDR3 region has the DNA TGTGCCAGTAGTGTAGGGACAGGGCGGTACAATGAGCAGTTCTTC.

This clonotype was detected many times. This sequence joins TRBV7-9 and TRBJ2-1; possible D gene TRBD2, 6 bases. V lost 2 bases and J 6 bases, leaving 14 bases between the germline ends. The germline V gene has CDR1 SEHNR and CDR2 FQNEAQ (reference sequence). The CDR3 has 15 amino acids. CDR3 sequence reads: CASSLRTSSINEQFF. CDR3 bases: TGTGCCAGCAGCTTACGAACTAGCAGTATCAATGAGCAGTTCTTC.

In this sample, this clonotype turned up many times. The chain is built from TRBV5-1 and TRBJ1-2; D remains unclear. This CDR3 has 12 amino acids. The germline V gene has CDR1 SGHRS and CDR2 YFSETQ. Trimming took 2 bases from V and 8 from J, leaving 10 bases between them. The CDR3 nucleotides read TGCGCCAGCAGCTTCGAAATGACAGGCTACACCTTC. Protein product: CASSFEMTGYTF. Drawing the rest from reference TRBV5-1 and TRBJ1-2, the complete variable domain is KAGVTQTPRYLIKTRGQQVTLSCSPISGHRSVSWYQQTPGQGLQFLFEYFSETQRNKGNFPGRFSGRQFSNSRSEMNVSTLELGDSALYLCASSFEMTGYTFGSGTRLTVV.